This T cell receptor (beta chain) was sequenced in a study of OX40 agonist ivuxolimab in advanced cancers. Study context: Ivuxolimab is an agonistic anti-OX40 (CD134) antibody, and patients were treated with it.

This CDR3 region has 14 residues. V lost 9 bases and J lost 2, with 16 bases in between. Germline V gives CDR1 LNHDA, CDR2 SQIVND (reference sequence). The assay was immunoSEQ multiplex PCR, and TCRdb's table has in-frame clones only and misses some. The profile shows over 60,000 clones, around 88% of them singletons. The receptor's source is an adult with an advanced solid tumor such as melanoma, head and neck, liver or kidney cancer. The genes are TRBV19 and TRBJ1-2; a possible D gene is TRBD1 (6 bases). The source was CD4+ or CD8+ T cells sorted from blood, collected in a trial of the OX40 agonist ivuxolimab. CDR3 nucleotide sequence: TGTGCCAGCACAGGGAGCAGTTTAAACTATGGCTACACCTTC. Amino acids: CASTGSSLNYGYTF. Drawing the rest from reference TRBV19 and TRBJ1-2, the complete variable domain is DGGITQSPKYLFRKEGQNVTLSCEQNLNHDAMYWYRQDPGQGLRLIYYSQIVNDFQKGDIAEGYSVSREKKESFPLTVTSAQKNPTAFYLCASTGSSLNYGYTFGSGTRLTVV.